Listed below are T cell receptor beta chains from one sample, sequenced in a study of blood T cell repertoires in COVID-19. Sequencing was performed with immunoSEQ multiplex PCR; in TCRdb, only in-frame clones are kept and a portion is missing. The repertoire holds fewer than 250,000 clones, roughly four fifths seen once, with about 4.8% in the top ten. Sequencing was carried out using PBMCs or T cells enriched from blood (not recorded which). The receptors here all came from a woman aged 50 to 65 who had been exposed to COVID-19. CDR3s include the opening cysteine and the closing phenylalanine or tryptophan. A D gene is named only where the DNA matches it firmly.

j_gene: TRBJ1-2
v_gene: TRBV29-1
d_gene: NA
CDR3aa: CSVETQAGGFLSGYTF

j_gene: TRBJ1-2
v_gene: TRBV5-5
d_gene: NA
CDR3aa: CASSQGGPYGYTF

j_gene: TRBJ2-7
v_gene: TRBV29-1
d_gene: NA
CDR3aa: CSMTMWGPSTYEQYF

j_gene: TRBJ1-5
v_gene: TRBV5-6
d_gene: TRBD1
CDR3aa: CASSWTGAPDQPQHF

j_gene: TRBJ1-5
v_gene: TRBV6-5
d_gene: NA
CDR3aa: CASRRPGDSNQPQHF

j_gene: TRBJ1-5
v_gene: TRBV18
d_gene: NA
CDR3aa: CASSPWGGNQPQHF

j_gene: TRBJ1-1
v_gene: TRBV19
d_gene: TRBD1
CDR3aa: CASSPRQGARATEAFF

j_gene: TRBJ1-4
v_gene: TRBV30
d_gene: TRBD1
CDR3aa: CAWNTGTGVSFNEKLFF

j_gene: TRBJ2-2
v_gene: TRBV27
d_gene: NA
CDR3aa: CASSLYAGRTGELFF

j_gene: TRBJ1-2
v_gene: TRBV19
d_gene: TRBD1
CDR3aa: CASSVRDSYGYTF

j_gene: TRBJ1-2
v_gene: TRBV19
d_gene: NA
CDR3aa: CASSAQYVGEGYTF

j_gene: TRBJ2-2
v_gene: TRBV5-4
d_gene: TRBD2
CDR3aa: CASSLDRGGTGELFF

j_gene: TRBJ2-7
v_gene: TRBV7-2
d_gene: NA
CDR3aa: CASSLMRGGEQYF

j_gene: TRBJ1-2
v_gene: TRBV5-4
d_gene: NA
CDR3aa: CASSSRENYGYTF

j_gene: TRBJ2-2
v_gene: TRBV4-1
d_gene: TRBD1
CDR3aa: CEGADPTGELFF

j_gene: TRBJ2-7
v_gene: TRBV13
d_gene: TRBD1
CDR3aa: CASSSRTGKEHEQYF

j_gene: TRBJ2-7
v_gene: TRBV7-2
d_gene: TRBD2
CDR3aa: CASSLSLAGGFYEQYF

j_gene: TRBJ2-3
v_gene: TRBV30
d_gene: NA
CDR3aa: CAWTVTDTQYF

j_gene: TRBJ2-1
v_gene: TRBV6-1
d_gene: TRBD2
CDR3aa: CASSEASGVYNEQFF

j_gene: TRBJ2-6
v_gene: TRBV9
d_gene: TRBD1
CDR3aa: CASSEDRAISSGANVLTF

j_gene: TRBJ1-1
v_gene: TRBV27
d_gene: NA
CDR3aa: CASSFAGAGSTEAFF

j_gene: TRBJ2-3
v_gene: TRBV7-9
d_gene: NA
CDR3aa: CASSLMAADTQYF

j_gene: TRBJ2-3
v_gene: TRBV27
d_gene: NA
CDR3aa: CASSLGATDTQYF

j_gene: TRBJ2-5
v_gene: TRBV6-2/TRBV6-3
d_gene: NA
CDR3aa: CASSYQGTVQETQYF

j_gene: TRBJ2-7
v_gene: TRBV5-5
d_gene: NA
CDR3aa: CASSLEAGPYEQYF

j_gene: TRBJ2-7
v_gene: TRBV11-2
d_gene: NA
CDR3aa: CASSSLRGQYF

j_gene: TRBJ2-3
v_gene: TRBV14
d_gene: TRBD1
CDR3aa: CASSPLGTDRGFTDTQYF

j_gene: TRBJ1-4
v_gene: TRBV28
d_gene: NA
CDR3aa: CASSSGVEKLFF

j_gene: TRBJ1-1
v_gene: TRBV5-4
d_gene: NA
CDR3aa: CASSWGDSRLNTEAFF

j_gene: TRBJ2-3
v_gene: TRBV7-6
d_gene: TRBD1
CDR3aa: CASSVLQGASTDTQYF

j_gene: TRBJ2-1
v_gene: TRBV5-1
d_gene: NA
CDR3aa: CASSLEGVLDNEQFF

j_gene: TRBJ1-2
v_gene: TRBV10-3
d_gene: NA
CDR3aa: CAISESEGYTF

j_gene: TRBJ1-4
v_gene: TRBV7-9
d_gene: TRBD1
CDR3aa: CASSPGTGVGEKLFF

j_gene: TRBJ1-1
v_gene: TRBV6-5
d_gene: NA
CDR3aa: CASSYERDTEAFF

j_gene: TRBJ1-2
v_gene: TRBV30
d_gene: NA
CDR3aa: CAWSAQGWGYTF

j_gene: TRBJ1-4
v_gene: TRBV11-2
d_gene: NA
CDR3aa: CASALSPTNEKLFF

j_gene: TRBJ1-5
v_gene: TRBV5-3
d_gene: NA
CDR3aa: CAIMRGGSNQPQHF

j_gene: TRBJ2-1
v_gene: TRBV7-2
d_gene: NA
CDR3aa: CASSRQASSYNEQFF

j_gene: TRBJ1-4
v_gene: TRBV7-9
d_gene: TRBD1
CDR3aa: CASSGQGYEKLFF

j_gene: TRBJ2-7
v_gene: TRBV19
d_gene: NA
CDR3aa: CASSGLLGRITYEQYF

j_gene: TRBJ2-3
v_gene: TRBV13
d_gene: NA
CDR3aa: CASSLETAQQYF

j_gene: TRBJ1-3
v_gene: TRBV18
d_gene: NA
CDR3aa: CASSPPRTSSGNTIYF

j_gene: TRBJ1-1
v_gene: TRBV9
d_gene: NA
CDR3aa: CASRETHLGRTEAFF

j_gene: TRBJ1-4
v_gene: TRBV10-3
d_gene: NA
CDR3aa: CAISPLPGGGEKLFF

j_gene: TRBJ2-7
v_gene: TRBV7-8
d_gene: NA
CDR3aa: CASSFRVGDEQYF

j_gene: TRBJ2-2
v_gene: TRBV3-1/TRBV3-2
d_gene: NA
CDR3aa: CASSRDFNTGELFF

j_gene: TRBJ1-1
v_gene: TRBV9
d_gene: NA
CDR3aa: CASSEGVWAAGENTEAFF

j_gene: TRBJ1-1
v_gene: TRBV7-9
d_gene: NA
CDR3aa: CASSPIGDSNTEAFF

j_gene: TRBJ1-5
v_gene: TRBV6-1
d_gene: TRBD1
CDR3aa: CASSETWTGDKAQHF